The 23 T cell receptor beta chains given below trace back to one sample, sequenced in a study of graft-versus-host responses after intestinal transplantation. Sequencing was performed with immunoSEQ multiplex PCR; in TCRdb, only in-frame clones are kept and a portion is missing. The sample yields around 100,000 clones, more than 75% seen once. Their recognized antigens are unknown. Sample: unstimulated CD4+ T cells sorted from spleen or lymph node cells, taken before intestinal transplant. Every receptor here comes from a human donor who received an intestinal transplant.

J is TRBJ2-7 and V is TRBV21-1; the tabulated D call, TRBD2, remains unverified against the DNA. TRBV21-1 is tagged as a pseudogene. This CDR3 spans 16 amino acids. CDR3 region: CASSRKGRGNYYEQYF. CDR3 nucleotide sequence: TGTGCCAGCAGCAGAAAAGGGAGGGGCAACTACTACGAGCAGTACTTC.

As DNA, the CDR3 is TGTGCCATCAGAGAACTAGCGGGGTTTTACAATGAGCAGTTCTTC. Translated, it gives CAIRELAGFYNEQFF. The rearrangement links TRBV10-3 to TRBJ2-1; 10 bases are shared with TRBD2. J was trimmed by 4 bases and V by 6 bases; bases with no gene match: 6. Germline values: CDR1 ENHRY, CDR2 SYGVKD. This CDR3 spans 15 amino acids.

The V gene is TRBV25-1, the J gene TRBJ2-1; 7 nucleotides align to TRBD2. This CDR3 is built from 13 residues. Germline V gene sequence: CDR1 MGHDK, CDR2 SYGVNS. J gave up 3 bases and V 6 bases, and 2 bases lay outside the gene matches. The CDR3 protein is CASRGGDYNEQFF. Written as DNA, the CDR3 is TGTGCCAGCAGGGGAGGGGACTACAATGAGCAGTTCTTC.

This sequence joins TRBV7-9 and TRBJ1-5; D is ambiguous. The CDR3 spans 12 residues. The V gene lost 3 bases and the J gene lost 5 bases, with 5 bases spanning the gap. Germline CDR1 reads SEHNR; CDR2 reads FQNEAQ (reference sequence). The CDR3 sequence: CASSFPYQPQHF. The CDR3 bases are TGTGCCAGCAGCTTTCCCTATCAGCCCCAGCATTTT.

Only a few counts were recorded for this clone. V is TRBV15 and J is TRBJ2-5; D is undetermined. The CDR3 has 16 amino acids. Trimming pared 0 bases from V and 0 bases from J, leaving 11 bases between. Looked up from germline, CDR1 is LNHNV and CDR2 is YYDKDF (reference sequence). CDR3 residues: CATSRESRRYQETQYF. CDR3 sequence (DNA): TGTGCCACCAGCAGAGAGTCTAGGCGGTACCAAGAGACCCAGTACTTC.

The V call is TRBV15, the J call TRBJ1-4; no definite D call. Germline lookup yields CDR1 LNHNV and CDR2 YYDKDF (reference sequence). The CDR3 consists of 16 residues. Trimming left V 0 bases short and J 0 bases short, with 8 bases between. CDR3 nucleotides: TGTGCCACCAGCAGAGAGCCCCGGCCAACTAATGAAAAACTGTTTTTT. The encoded protein is CATSREPRPTNEKLFF.

The rearrangement links TRBV4-1 to TRBJ1-4; TRBD1 might be the D (6 bases). Trimming took 5 bases from V and 8 from J, leaving 18 bases between them. Germline values: CDR1 MGHRA, CDR2 YSYEKL. This CDR3 contains 15 residues. The CDR3 DNA follows: TGCGCCAGCAGCTCACACCGGGACATCGGGGAAAAACTGTTTTTT. This translates into CASSSHRDIGEKLFF.

The gene calls are TRBV20-1 and TRBJ2-7; possibly TRBD1 for D (6 bases). The germline V gene has CDR1 DFQATT and CDR2 SNEGSKA (reference sequence). The CDR3 spans 11 residues. V gave up 6 bases and J gave up 4 bases, with 10 bases separating them. CDR3: CSAADSYEQYF. The CDR3 region has the DNA TGCAGTGCAGCGGACAGTTACGAGCAGTACTTC.

In this sample, this clone turned up once. CDR3 coding DNA: TGCGCCAGCAGCTTGGCCGGCGAAACTGAAGCTTTCTTT. It yields the protein CASSLAGETEAFF. J is TRBJ1-1 and V is TRBV5-1; no definite D call. Trimming stripped 0 bases from V and 5 bases from J, with 8 bases between. The germline V gene has CDR1 SGHRS and CDR2 YFSETQ. The CDR3 contains 13 residues.

The gene calls are TRBV6-5 and TRBJ2-7; D is ambiguous. The ends were cut back, 5 bases at V and 4 bases at J, with 9 bases in the middle. Germline values: CDR1 MNHEY, CDR2 SVGAGI. The CDR3 spans 12 residues. The CDR3 bases are TGTGCCAGCAGTGAACGCGGATACGAGCAGTACTTC. Translated, it gives CASSERGYEQYF.

In its sample, this clone was seen a few times. The chain employs TRBV10-3 and TRBJ1-3; unclear D gene. Germline CDR1 and CDR2: ENHRY and SYGVKD. The CDR3 loop spans 12 amino acids. In DNA form, the CDR3 reads TGTGGAAGTTTGAGCTCTGGAAACACCATATATTTT. Translation: CGSLSSGNTIYF.

V gene TRBV28 combines with J gene TRBJ1-1; D is possibly TRBD1 (5 bases). The CDR3 extends over 13 amino acids. V was trimmed by 5 bases and J by 6 bases, leaving 13 bases between them. Per germline, CDR1 MDHEN and CDR2 SYDVKM. CDR3 in amino acids: CASSQEGLAEAFF. The CDR3 DNA is TGTGCCAGCAGTCAAGAGGGGTTGGCTGAAGCTTTCTTT.

V and J are TRBV6-5 and TRBJ2-7; 7 bases are a match to TRBD2. J was trimmed by 6 bases and V by 6 bases; bases with no gene match: 8. Germline CDR1 is MNHEY and CDR2 is SVGAGI. The CDR3 sequence is 13 residues long. In DNA, the CDR3 is TGTGCCAGCAGCCCGGAACGCGGGAGCGAGCAGTACTTC. Protein product: CASSPERGSEQYF.

The table lists this clone with a count of one. The rearrangement uses TRBV6-5 and TRBJ1-6; 9 positions match TRBD1. V gave up 5 bases and J gave up 9 bases; unmatched junction bases: 8. CDR1 is MNHEY and CDR2 is SVGAGI in the germline V gene. The CDR3 length is 15 residues. The CDR3 spells CASSASGQGPSPLHF. The CDR3, as DNA: TGTGCCAGCAGTGCCTCGGGACAGGGACCTTCACCCCTCCACTTT.

Turning to this clone: The sample contains more than one DNA sequence encoding this CDR3. This chain connects TRBV5-1 to TRBJ2-3; no firm D call. Trimming removed 0 bases at V and 4 bases at J, with 3 bases between. The CDR3 loop spans 12 amino acids. CDR1 is SGHRS, CDR2 YFSETQ, per germline. CDR3 protein: CASSLGADTQYF. The CDR3 DNA is TGCGCCAGCAGCTTGGGGGCAGATACGCAGTATTTT.

This chain connects TRBV5-1 to TRBJ2-3, with 7 bases fitting TRBD1. The trim removed 0 bases at V and 8 bases at J, leaving 0 bases unmatched. Germline-derived CDR1 and CDR2 are SGHRS and YFSETQ. The CDR3 covers 12 residues. The CDR3 here is CASSLEGATQYF. CDR3 nucleotide sequence: TGCGCCAGCAGCTTGGAGGGGGCTACGCAGTATTTT.

J is TRBJ1-2 and V is TRBV19; 8 positions agree with TRBD1. CDR1 LNHDA and CDR2 SQIVND come from the germline V gene (reference sequence). The CDR3 contains 16 residues. After removal of 7 bases from V and 1 base from J, the junction contained 11 bases not matched to a gene. For the CDR3, the DNA is TGTGCCAGTATGGCGCGACAGGGGATAGTTAACTATGGCTACACCTTC. Translation gives CASMARQGIVNYGYTF.

The gene calls are TRBV2 and TRBJ1-4; D ambiguous. Germline CDR1 SNHLY, CDR2 FYNNEI. The CDR3 totals 13 residues. V was pared by 3 bases and J by 5 bases, with 7 bases between. CDR3 region: CASSDNLNEKLFF. CDR3 in DNA: TGTGCCAGCAGTGATAATTTAAATGAAAAACTGTTTTTT.

The chain uses TRBV19 and TRBJ1-2; 7 bases are shared with TRBD1. Trimming cost V 7 bases and J 4 bases; bases outside gene matches: 12. This CDR3 region has 15 residues. Per germline, CDR1 LNHDA and CDR2 SQIVND (reference sequence). The chain's CDR3 is CASNDRGGQIYGYTF. CDR3 DNA: TGTGCCAGTAACGATAGAGGGGGACAGATCTATGGCTACACCTTC.

The rearrangement joins TRBV6-1 to TRBJ2-7; perhaps TRBD2 as D (6 bases). This CDR3 has 16 residues. Germline V gene data show CDR1 as MNHNS and CDR2 as SASEGT. V gave up 2 bases and J gave up 3 bases, with 17 bases separating them. CDR3 nucleotide sequence: TGTGCCAGCAGTGAAAGGAGGGGTCAGATTAACTACGAGCAGTACTTC. Amino acid sequence: CASSERRGQINYEQYF.

The chain joins TRBV5-6 to TRBJ2-5; D remains ambiguous. This CDR3 is built from 13 residues. Germline CDR1 reads SGHDT; CDR2 reads YYEEEE. V was pared by 10 bases and J by 0 bases, with 13 bases between. CDR3 DNA sequence: TGTGCCGCCCACCCCCGGAACCAAGAGACCCAGTACTTC. Translated, it gives CAAHPRNQETQYF.

The chain couples TRBV20-1 to TRBJ1-1; no clear D. The CDR3 covers 11 residues. Germline V gene sequence: CDR1 DFQATT, CDR2 SNEGSKA (reference sequence). V was pared by 7 bases and J by 1 base, with 7 bases between. For the CDR3, the DNA is TGCAGTGTACGGACGAACACTGAAGCTTTCTTT. As protein: CSVRTNTEAFF.

The V and J genes are TRBV9 and TRBJ1-5; D is possibly TRBD1 (6 bases). The CDR3 is 14 amino acids. Trimming cost V 3 bases and J 3 bases, with 10 bases left between them. Germline V gives CDR1 SGDLS, CDR2 YYNGEE. The DNA of the CDR3 is TGTGCCAGCAGCGCCCGGGACAACAATCAGCCCCAGCATTTT. This translates into CASSARDNNQPQHF.